This TCR beta chain was identified in a study of response to subunit inactivated influenza vaccine. Notes on the study in general: It was suggested by the authors that few new T cells are recruited by each seasonal influenza vaccination.

In its sample, this clonotype was seen a few times. Antigen unknown. TCRdb reanalysed the RT-PCR reads using MiXCR and keeps one entry per CDR3 protein. This sample yields 540,000 or so distinct CDR3 sequences, of which 13% are seen a single time; less than 15% belongs to the top ten. CDR1 LNHNV and CDR2 YYDKDF come from the germline V gene (reference sequence). With 0 bases removed from V and 5 bases from J, the gap between germline ends came to 12 bases. CDR3 length equals 15 residues. The V gene is TRBV15, the J gene TRBJ2-3; D is perhaps TRBD2 (7 bases). The TCR sequence derives from a man aged 50-60 years who received an inactivated influenza vaccine. The sequenced sample was PBMCs from blood, obtained about 6 weeks after vaccination. The CDR3, as DNA: TGTGCCACCAGCAGAGATAGGGGGGGAATAGATACGCAGTATTTT. This encodes CATSRDRGGIDTQYF.